One and the same sample provided the 2 T cell receptor beta chains below, sequenced in a study of T cell clusters in autoimmune cytopenias. TRB was amplified by touch-down multiplex PCR, primer pools A and B combined. Each CDR3 protein gets one entry in TCRdb, which reprocessed the multiplex PCR reads and gives no DNA. This sample contains 8,000 or so distinct CDR3 sequences. Each sample's input was roughly 270 ng genomic DNA, 35,000 to 40,000 genome equivalents. Material: peripheral blood. All receptors derive from a human donor with an autoimmune cytopenia or autoimmune hepatitis (not recorded which).

This clonotype is classed as medium-sized by frequency. The chain uses TRBV29-1 and TRBJ2-2; the D gene TCRdb calls, TRBD1, cannot be checked with no DNA. This CDR3 comprises 17 residues. Germline lookup yields CDR1 SQVTM and CDR2 ANQGSEA. This chain's CDR3 is CSVESRRDRANTGELFF.

The rearrangement links TRBV6-2 or TRBV6-3 to TRBJ2-2; TCRdb gives TRBD1 as the D gene, but with no DNA this cannot be confirmed. Germline-derived CDR1 and CDR2 are MNHEY and SVGEGT. CDR3 length: 14 residues. This chain's CDR3 is CASRAAPVSGELFF.